The 15 T cell receptor beta chains given below trace back to one sample, sequenced in a study of early T cells in non-severe SARS-CoV-2 infection. TCRdb analysed the 5' RACE reads with MiXCR anew, one entry per CDR3 protein. The sample lists roughly 60,000 distinct CDR3 sequences; under 8.5% were seen once. The source material was whole blood, sampled at baseline. Receptor source: an adult who was a healthcare worker with PCR-confirmed SARS-CoV-2 infection or an uninfected control (not recorded which).

This clonotype was recorded at least ten times. The chain couples TRBV20-1 to TRBJ2-7, with a possible D match to TRBD2 (6 bases). V lost 0 bases and J lost 2, with 23 bases in between. Per germline, CDR1 DFQATT and CDR2 SNEGSKA (reference sequence). This CDR3 comprises 18 residues. The CDR3 DNA sequence: TGCAGTGCTAGAGATCCTCGTCGGGGGTATGGGGAGACCTACGAGCAGTACTTC. Its protein product is CSARDPRRGYGETYEQYF.

There are many counts of this clonotype. This sequence joins TRBV7-6 and TRBJ2-7; 8 bases map to TRBD2. This CDR3 is built from 16 residues. V was clipped by 5 bases and J by 0 bases; unmatched bases: 9. Germline V gives CDR1 SGHVS, CDR2 FNYEAQ. This CDR3 reads CASSKVGGVSSYEQYF. CDR3 coding DNA: TGTGCCAGCAGCAAAGTCGGGGGGGTAAGCTCCTACGAGCAGTACTTC. Drawing the rest from reference TRBV7-6 and TRBJ2-7, the complete variable domain is GAGVSQSPRYKVTKRGQDVALRCDPISGHVSLYWYRQALGQGPEFLTYFNYEAQQDKSGLPNDRFSAERPEGSISTLTIQRTEQRDSAMYRCASSKVGGVSSYEQYFGPGTRLTVT.

This clonotype was recorded at least ten times. The rearrangement links TRBV10-3 to TRBJ1-4; 8 nucleotides align to TRBD1. The V gene end was trimmed by 5 bases and the J gene end by 4 bases; junction bases not matched to a gene: 3. CDR1 ENHRY and CDR2 SYGVKD come from the germline V gene. The length of the CDR3 is 14 residues. The CDR3 here is CAISQDRGNEKLFF. The CDR3 DNA is TGTGCCATCAGTCAAGACAGGGGTAATGAAAAACTGTTTTTT.

This chain connects TRBV6-2 or TRBV6-3 to TRBJ2-1; weak D call: TRBD1 (6 bases). V lost 7 bases and J lost 7, with 14 bases in between. Germline assignment: CDR1 MNHEY and CDR2 SVGEGT. The CDR3 is 13 amino acids. The CDR3 DNA is TGTGCCAGCAATTTACAGGGTTGGAATGAGCAGTTCTTC. This codes for CASNLQGWNEQFF.

A few counts support this clonotype. This sequence joins TRBV28 and TRBJ1-1; 7 nucleotides line up with TRBD1. The CDR3 contains 15 residues. Losses at the gene ends were 6 bases for V and 6 bases for J; bases not matched to a gene: 13. Germline CDR1 and CDR2: MDHEN and SYDVKM. CDR3 in amino acids: CASSSPGKGASEAFF. The CDR3 nucleotides are TGTGCCAGCAGCAGCCCTGGAAAGGGGGCGTCTGAAGCTTTCTTT.

This clonotype was observed a handful of times. The chain couples TRBV11-2 to TRBJ1-6, with a possible D match to TRBD1 (6 bases). V was shortened by 5 bases and J by 0 bases, with 14 bases between the two germline ends. This CDR3 has 17 amino acids. The V gene's germline CDR1 is SGHAT and CDR2 FQNNGV. The CDR3 reads CASSGTGTSSYNSPLHF. The CDR3 DNA sequence: TGTGCCAGCAGCGGTACAGGGACAAGCTCCTATAATTCACCCCTCCACTTT.

This clonotype has a count of ten or more. The genes are TRBV12-3 or TRBV12-4 and TRBJ2-3, with TRBD2 identical over 16 bases. V gave up 5 bases and J gave up 2 bases; unmatched junction bases: 7. This CDR3 spans 18 amino acids. The CDR3, as DNA: TGTGCCAGCAGTCGAGGGACTAGCGGGGGGGCTTACACAGATACGCAGTATTTT. It codes for CASSRGTSGGAYTDTQYF.

The sample holds many counts of this clonotype. This chain connects TRBV10-3 to TRBJ2-3; TRBD2 matches 11 bases. With 5 bases clipped from V and 0 bases from J, the junction kept 10 bases outside the gene matches. CDR3 length: 18 amino acids. CDR1 is ENHRY, CDR2 SYGVKD, per germline. CDR3 sequence reads: CAISPSPSGGRSTDTQYF. Here the CDR3 DNA reads TGTGCCATCAGTCCCTCGCCTAGCGGGGGGAGAAGCACAGATACGCAGTATTTT.

This clonotype was detected many times. V gene TRBV6-2 or TRBV6-3 combines with J gene TRBJ2-5, with TRBD2 identical over 7 bases. The V gene's germline CDR1 is MNHEY and CDR2 SVGEGT. After removal of 5 bases from V and 4 bases from J, the junction contained 4 bases not matched to a gene. The CDR3 runs to 13 residues. The CDR3 coding sequence is TGTGCCAGCAGTGGGCGGGGGAGAGAGACCCAGTACTTC. Translating gives CASSGRGRETQYF.

This clonotype occurred many times. The chain combines TRBV24-1 with TRBJ1-5, with D possibly being TRBD1 (6 bases). The CDR3 contains 16 residues. The ends were cut back, 2 bases at V and 4 bases at J, with 14 bases in the middle. Germline V gives CDR1 KGHDR, CDR2 SFDVKD. In nucleotides, the CDR3 is TGTGCCACCAGTGATTCCGGACAGCCTCCTAATCAGCCCCAGCATTTT. Its translation: CATSDSGQPPNQPQHF.

In this sample, this clonotype turned up a few times. The chain couples TRBV7-8 to TRBJ1-2, with D uncertain. The germline V gene has CDR1 SGHVS and CDR2 FQNEAQ. The ends were cut back, 5 bases at V and 4 bases at J, with 14 bases in the middle. The CDR3 covers 14 residues. The CDR3 sequence: CASSAGLRSYGYTF. Written as DNA, the CDR3 is TGTGCCAGCAGCGCGGGCCTTAGATCCTATGGCTACACCTTC.

This clonotype has more than one count but fewer than ten. The genes are TRBV24-1 and TRBJ1-2; D remains ambiguous. This CDR3 is built from 15 residues. V was trimmed by 3 bases and J by 6 bases, leaving 16 bases between them. CDR1 KGHDR and CDR2 SFDVKD come from the germline V gene. CDR3 sequence: CATSDEVWGVDGYTF. CDR3 in DNA: TGTGCCACCAGTGATGAAGTTTGGGGAGTCGATGGCTACACCTTC.

This clonotype was seen a few times. This sequence joins TRBV28 and TRBJ2-5; 8 bases line up with TRBD1. Germline-derived CDR1 and CDR2 are MDHEN and SYDVKM. This CDR3 contains 14 residues. The ends lost 6 bases at V and 4 bases at J; junction bases unmatched: 7. In nucleotides, the CDR3 is TGTGCCAGCAGCGCAGACAGGGGTTTAGAGACCCAGTACTTC. Translated, it gives CASSADRGLETQYF.

This clonotype was seen a handful of times. A junction end diverges from the germline sequence, so it may reflect a read error. The genes are TRBV4-3 and TRBJ2-3, with 7 bases that match TRBD1. The germline V gene has CDR1 LGHNA and CDR2 YSLEER. CDR3 length: 14 amino acids. The CDR3 sequence: CASSQVRWDSLKNF. CDR3 DNA: TGCGCCAGCAGCCAAGTCAGATGGGACAGCCTGAAGAATTTT.

In this sample, this clonotype turned up many times. The rearrangement joins TRBV6-1 to TRBJ1-6; a possible D gene is TRBD1 (5 bases). Trimming stripped 7 bases from V and 4 bases from J, with 17 bases between. The CDR3 covers 16 residues. CDR1 and CDR2 (germline): MNHNS, SASEGT. The CDR3 coding sequence is TGTGCCAGCATGGAAATCCCGGGGACTTATAATTCACCCCTCCACTTT. The encoded protein is CASMEIPGTYNSPLHF.